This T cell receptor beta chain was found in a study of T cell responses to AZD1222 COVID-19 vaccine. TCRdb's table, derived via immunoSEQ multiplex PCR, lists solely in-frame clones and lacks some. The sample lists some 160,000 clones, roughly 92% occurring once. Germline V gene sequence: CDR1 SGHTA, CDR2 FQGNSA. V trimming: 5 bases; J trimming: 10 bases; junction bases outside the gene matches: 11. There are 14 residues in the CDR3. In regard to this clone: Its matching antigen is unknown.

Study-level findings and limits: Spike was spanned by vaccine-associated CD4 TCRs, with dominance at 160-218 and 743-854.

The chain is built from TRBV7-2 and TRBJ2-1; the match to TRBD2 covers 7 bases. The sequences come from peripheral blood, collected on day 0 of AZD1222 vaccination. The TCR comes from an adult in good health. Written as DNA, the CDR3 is TGTGCCAGCAGCCCGGGGACTAATCGGGGAGAGCAGTTCTTC. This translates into CASSPGTNRGEQFF.